Each of the 9 T cell receptor beta chains below was sequenced from the same sample in a study of breast tumors, draining lymph nodes, adjacent tissues. Samples came from axillary lymph nodes draining the breast cancer. TCRdb processed the multiplex PCR reads anew with MiXCR; each CDR3 protein has one entry. Among about 140,000 distinct CDR3 sequences listed, 30% to 35% were seen once. The sample comprised axillary lymph node tissue. The receptor set was obtained from a female donor with breast cancer. Some clones in this sample may be carry-over from other donors' samples.

The chain recombines TRBV6-5 with TRBJ1-2, with D perhaps matching TRBD1 (5 bases). Trimming took 5 bases from V and 2 from J, leaving 12 bases between them. The CDR3 extends over 14 amino acids. Germline V gives CDR1 MNHEY, CDR2 SVGAGI. The CDR3 nucleotides read TGTGCCAGCAGTCACACAAGGGGAAACTATGGCTACACCTTC. As protein: CASSHTRGNYGYTF.

This clonotype was picked up many times. The genes are TRBV5-1 and TRBJ1-2, with TRBD1 identical over 7 bases. The CDR3 is 17 residues long. Germline CDR1 is SGHRS and CDR2 is YFSETQ. J was trimmed by 4 bases and V by 2 bases; bases with no gene match: 14. Written as DNA, the CDR3 is TGCGCCAGCAGCTTCTCAGGGACAGCAACTCCGATCTATGGCTACACCTTC. Protein sequence: CASSFSGTATPIYGYTF.

The J gene is TRBJ2-2, the V gene TRBV2, with D uncertain. Trimming cost V 4 bases and J 1 base, with 10 bases left between them. This CDR3 region has 15 residues. In germline, CDR1 is SNHLY, CDR2 FYNNEI. CDR3 amino acids: CASSGGSGNTGELFF. The CDR3 DNA reads as TGTGCCAGCAGTGGGGGAAGTGGGAACACCGGGGAGCTGTTTTTT.

This clonotype was counted at least ten times. The chain has TRBV9 and TRBJ1-2; 9 bases are a match to TRBD1. CDR1 and CDR2 (germline): SGDLS, YYNGEE. CDR3 length equals 18 residues. The J segment lost 0 bases and the V segment lost 4 bases, leaving 13 bases of the junction unmatched. CDR3 residues: CASSLNRDRVVPNYGYTF. The CDR3 nucleotides are TGTGCCAGCAGCTTAAACCGGGACAGGGTAGTCCCTAACTATGGCTACACCTTC. The whole variable domain, remainder taken from reference TRBV9 and TRBJ1-2, is DSGVTQTPKHLITATGQRVTLRCSPRSGDLSVYWYQQSLDQGLQFLIQYYNGEERAKGNILERFSAQQFPDLHSELNLSSLELGDSALYFCASSLNRDRVVPNYGYTFGSGTRLTVV.

Turning to this clonotype: This clone may be a read error of a much larger clone one base away. The chain couples TRBV3-1 to TRBJ2-5, with no clear D. Looked up from germline, CDR1 is LGHDT and CDR2 is YNNKEL (reference sequence). The CDR3 consists of 16 residues. The CDR3 protein is CPSSRRKWINQETQYF. CDR3 DNA: TGTCCCAGCAGTCGGAGAAAATGGATAAACCAAGAGACCCAGTACTTC.

This clonotype was counted ten times or more. V is TRBV6-1 and J is TRBJ2-3; 9 nucleotides match TRBD1. The CDR3 has 16 residues. With 5 bases clipped from V and 1 base from J, the junction kept 7 bases outside the gene matches. Germline CDR1 MNHNS, CDR2 SASEGT. CDR3 in amino acids: CASSQDRGVGTDTQYF. In DNA, the CDR3 is TGTGCCAGCAGTCAGGACAGGGGAGTGGGCACAGATACGCAGTATTTT.

The V call is TRBV7-9, the J call TRBJ1-5; D is undetermined. This CDR3 is built from 20 residues. CDR1 and CDR2 from the germline V gene are SEHNR and FQNEAQ (reference sequence). Trimming left V 4 bases short and J 6 bases short, with 31 bases between. The chain's CDR3 is CASSSASSYSNQSPTQPQHF. As DNA, the CDR3 is TGTGCCAGCAGCTCAGCCAGCAGTTACTCGAATCAAAGTCCAACTCAGCCCCAGCATTTT.

This clonotype came up many times. The V gene is TRBV20-1, the J gene TRBJ2-5; D not resolved. The CDR3 runs 16 residues. The V and J ends lost 0 bases and 1 base respectively, with 15 bases between them. Germline V lookup: CDR1 DFQATT, CDR2 SNEGSKA (reference sequence). The CDR3 reads CSARDLSPTSQETQYF. The DNA of the CDR3 is TGCAGTGCTAGAGACCTTTCTCCGACGTCCCAAGAGACCCAGTACTTC.

The chain links TRBV2 to TRBJ2-5; D may match TRBD1 or TRBD2 (5 bases each). Germline V gene lookup returns CDR1 SNHLY and CDR2 FYNNEI. The V end lost 6 bases, the J end lost 4 bases, and 9 bases lay between the germline ends. The CDR3 is made up of 12 amino acids. CDR3 bases: TGTGCCAGCAGGTCAGGGAGAGAGACCCAGTACTTC. This encodes CASRSGRETQYF.